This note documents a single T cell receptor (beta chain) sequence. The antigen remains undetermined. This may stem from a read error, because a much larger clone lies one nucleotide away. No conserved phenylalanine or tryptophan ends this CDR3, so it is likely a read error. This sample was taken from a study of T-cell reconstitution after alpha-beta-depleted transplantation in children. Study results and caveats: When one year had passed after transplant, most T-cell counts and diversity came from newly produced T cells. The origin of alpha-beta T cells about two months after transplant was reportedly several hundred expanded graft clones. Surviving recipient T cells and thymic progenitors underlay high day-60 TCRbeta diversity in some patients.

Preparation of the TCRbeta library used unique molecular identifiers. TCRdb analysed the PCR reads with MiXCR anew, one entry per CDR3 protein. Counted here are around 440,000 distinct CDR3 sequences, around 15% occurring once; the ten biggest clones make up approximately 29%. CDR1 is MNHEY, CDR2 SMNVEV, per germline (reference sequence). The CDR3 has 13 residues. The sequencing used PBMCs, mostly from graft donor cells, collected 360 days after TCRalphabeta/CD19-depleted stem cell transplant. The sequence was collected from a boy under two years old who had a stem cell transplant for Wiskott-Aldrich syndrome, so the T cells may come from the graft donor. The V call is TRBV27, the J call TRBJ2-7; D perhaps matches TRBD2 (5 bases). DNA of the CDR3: TGTGTAGCCCCCGGACTGGAAGCCTACGAGCAGTACCTC. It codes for CVAPGLEAYEQYL.